These T cell receptor beta chains were read from a single sample in a study of cytomegalovirus exposure and HLA in healthy donors. Method: immunoSEQ multiplex PCR; TCRdb's copy keeps in-frame clones and lacks some. The sample records 150,000 to 200,000 clones, roughly four fifths being singletons. Sequences were obtained from PBMCs. The source is a woman between 18 and 29 years old in good health and CMV-seropositive. Both conserved end residues are part of each CDR3. A D gene is named only where the DNA matches it firmly. Expanded clones get a size class; other rows say once, few or many, or leave the size out.

size: once; J: TRBJ1-3; V: TRBV4-3; D: NA; CDR3: CASSQDRSPRNTIYF; DNA: TGCGCCAGCAGCCAAGATAGGAGCCCCCGTAACACCATATATTTT
size: NA; J: TRBJ1-4; V: TRBV19; D: NA; CDR3: CASSMREANEKLFF; DNA: TGTGCCAGTAGTATGAGGGAAGCTAATGAAAAACTGTTTTTT
size: NA; J: TRBJ2-1; V: TRBV2; D: TRBD2; CDR3: CASRRTSGGTLYNEQFF; DNA: TGTGCCAGCAGACGGACTAGCGGGGGAACCTTATACAATGAGCAGTTCTTC
size: NA; J: TRBJ2-1; V: TRBV13; D: TRBD1; CDR3: CASSSQGDEQFF; DNA: TGTGCCAGCAGCTCGCAGGGGGATGAGCAGTTCTTC
size: NA; J: TRBJ1-1; V: TRBV2; D: TRBD1; CDR3: CASSETGVSEAFF; DNA: TGTGCCAGCAGTGAAACAGGGGTTAGTGAAGCTTTCTTT
size: NA; J: TRBJ2-7; V: TRBV15; D: TRBD1; CDR3: CATSRKPTGPWNEQYF; DNA: TGTGCCACCAGCAGAAAGCCGACAGGGCCATGGAACGAGCAGTACTTC
size: NA; J: TRBJ2-2; V: TRBV18; D: NA; CDR3: CASSLKESTGELFF; DNA: TGTGCCAGCTCACTCAAGGAGAGCACCGGGGAGCTGTTTTTT
size: NA; J: TRBJ1-2; V: TRBV29-1; D: NA; CDR3: CSVESGTGYTF; DNA: TGCAGCGTTGAAAGCGGGACCGGCTACACCTTC
size: NA; J: TRBJ2-7; V: TRBV6-5; D: TRBD1; CDR3: CASTSPRQGREQYF; DNA: TGTGCCAGCACCTCTCCCAGACAGGGCCGGGAGCAGTACTTC
size: NA; J: TRBJ1-1; V: TRBV15; D: NA; CDR3: CATSSARGQGAFF; DNA: TGTGCCACCAGCAGTGCCCGGGGCCAGGGGGCTTTCTTT
size: NA; J: TRBJ2-2; V: TRBV5-4; D: TRBD2; CDR3: CASSYRTSGGPGELFF; DNA: TGTGCCAGCAGCTATAGGACTAGCGGGGGCCCCGGGGAGCTGTTTTTT
size: once; J: TRBJ1-5; V: TRBV2; D: NA; CDR3: CASSDRPINQPQHF; DNA: TGTGCCAGCAGTGACAGGCCGATTAATCAGCCCCAGCATTTT
size: NA; J: TRBJ1-1; V: TRBV6-1; D: NA; CDR3: CASSEGVGGGGTEAFF; DNA: TGTGCCAGCAGTGAGGGAGTAGGAGGGGGGGGGACTGAAGCTTTCTTT
size: NA; J: TRBJ1-2; V: TRBV19; D: TRBD1; CDR3: CASSRVQVQGHGYTF; DNA: TGTGCCAGTAGTAGGGTTCAAGTACAGGGGCATGGCTACACCTTC
size: NA; J: TRBJ2-3; V: TRBV27; D: TRBD1; CDR3: CASSTLRTGKDHRTDTQYF; DNA: TGTGCCAGCAGTACTCTCCGGACAGGGAAGGACCATCGCACAGATACGCAGTATTTT
size: once; J: TRBJ1-2; V: TRBV4-1; D: TRBD1; CDR3: CASSQHQGDGSYTF; DNA: TGCGCCAGCAGCCAACATCAGGGGGACGGGAGCTACACCTTC
size: NA; J: TRBJ1-5; V: TRBV12-5; D: TRBD1; CDR3: CASAVTGAGNQPQHF; DNA: TGTGCTAGTGCCGTAACAGGGGCAGGCAATCAGCCCCAGCATTTT
size: NA; J: TRBJ2-7; V: TRBV7-8; D: NA; CDR3: CASSSPRDEQYF; DNA: TGTGCCAGCAGCTCACCTCGGGACGAGCAGTACTTC
size: once; J: TRBJ1-1; V: TRBV5-4; D: NA; CDR3: CASSSRQGTPNTEAFF; DNA: TGTGCCAGCAGCTCACGACAAGGGACACCGAACACTGAAGCTTTCTTT
size: once; J: TRBJ2-2; V: TRBV6-1; D: NA; CDR3: CAPSGIGTGELFF; DNA: TGTGCCCCTTCGGGGATTGGCACCGGGGAGCTGTTTTTT
size: NA; J: TRBJ2-2; V: TRBV4-2; D: NA; CDR3: CAASGHRATGELFF; DNA: TGTGCCGCCAGTGGTCACAGGGCGACCGGGGAGCTGTTTTTT
size: NA; J: TRBJ2-3; V: TRBV7-3; D: TRBD2; CDR3: CASSSGTSGGLDTQYF; DNA: TGTGCCAGCAGCTCCGGGACTAGCGGGGGTTTGGATACGCAGTATTTT
size: NA; J: TRBJ1-1; V: TRBV29-1; D: NA; CDR3: CSVGRQVTMNTEAFF; DNA: TGCAGCGTTGGAAGACAGGTTACCATGAACACTGAAGCTTTCTTT
size: NA; J: TRBJ1-5; V: TRBV18; D: NA; CDR3: CASSQQGNSNQPQHF; DNA: TGTGCCAGCTCACAACAGGGTAATAGCAATCAGCCCCAGCATTTT
size: NA; J: TRBJ2-3; V: TRBV7-2; D: TRBD2; CDR3: CASSLSGGNTDTQYF; DNA: TGTGCCAGCAGCCTAAGCGGGGGGAACACAGATACGCAGTATTTT
size: once; J: TRBJ2-7; V: TRBV27; D: TRBD2; CDR3: CASSATSGGPYEQYF; DNA: TGTGCCAGCAGTGCGACTAGCGGGGGGCCCTACGAGCAGTACTTC
size: many; J: TRBJ1-1; V: TRBV14; D: NA; CDR3: CASSHARGTEAFF; DNA: TGTGCCAGCAGTCATGCCCGAGGTACTGAAGCTTTCTTT
size: NA; J: TRBJ2-6; V: TRBV29-1; D: NA; CDR3: CSVLSGANVLTF; DNA: TGCAGCGTTTTATCTGGGGCCAACGTCCTGACTTTC
size: NA; J: TRBJ1-4; V: TRBV6-1; D: NA; CDR3: CASSVRGTYEKLFF; DNA: TGTGCCAGCAGTGTGAGGGGGACCTATGAAAAACTGTTTTTT
size: NA; J: TRBJ1-2; V: TRBV4-3; D: TRBD1; CDR3: CASSQVGTGVIYTF; DNA: TGCGCCAGCAGCCAAGTGGGGACAGGGGTTATTTACACCTTC
size: NA; J: TRBJ1-5; V: TRBV4-1; D: NA; CDR3: CASSNSRFQPQHF; DNA: TGCGCCAGCAGCAACAGCCGCTTTCAGCCCCAGCATTTT